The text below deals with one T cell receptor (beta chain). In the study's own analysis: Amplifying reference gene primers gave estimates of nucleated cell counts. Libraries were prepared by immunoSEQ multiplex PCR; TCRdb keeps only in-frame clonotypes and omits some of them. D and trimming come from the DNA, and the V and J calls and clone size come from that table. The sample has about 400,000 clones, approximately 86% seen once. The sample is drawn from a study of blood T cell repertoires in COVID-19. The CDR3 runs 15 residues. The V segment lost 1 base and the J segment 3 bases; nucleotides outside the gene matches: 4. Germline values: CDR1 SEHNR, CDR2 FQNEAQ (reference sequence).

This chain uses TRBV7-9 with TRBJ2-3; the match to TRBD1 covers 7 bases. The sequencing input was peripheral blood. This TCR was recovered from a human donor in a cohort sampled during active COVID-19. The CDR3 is CASSLGTGETDTQYF. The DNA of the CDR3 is TGTGCCAGCAGCTTAGGCACAGGGGAAACAGATACGCAGTATTTT.